This T cell receptor beta chain was recovered during a study of beta chain features in type 1 diabetes. This CDR3 region has 17 residues. Germline CDR1 is MNHNS and CDR2 is SASEGT. V lost 4 bases to trimming and J lost 3 bases, with 21 bases between them. Every bit of the isolated RNA underwent reverse transcription, so sequencing read expressed TCRB transcripts. The repertoire was sequenced with immunoSEQ multiplex PCR; TCRdb's copy has only in-frame clones and lacks some. Altogether around 21,000 clones are present, about 50% being singletons, with the ten largest covering about 0.4%. The sequenced material came from stem cell memory CD4+ T cells from blood. The sequence came from a man between 18 and 29 years old in good health. J is TRBJ1-2 and V is TRBV6-1; a weak D match, TRBD1 (6 bases). CDR3 in amino acids: CASSGSTTGPYDYGYTF. The DNA for the CDR3 is TGTGCCAGCAGTGGAAGCACGACAGGTCCCTATGACTATGGCTACACCTTC.